What follows are 32 T cell receptor beta chains derived from one specimen sequenced in a study of T-cell reconstitution after alpha-beta-depleted transplantation in children. Unique molecular identifiers were incorporated when the TCRbeta library was constructed. A single record per CDR3 protein comes from TCRdb applying MiXCR to the PCR reads. Altogether 280,000 or so distinct CDR3 sequences are present, roughly 11% being singletons, with the ten largest covering less than 25%. Source: peripheral blood, taken 180 days after TCRalphabeta/CD19-depleted stem cell transplant. These receptors came from a male patient under 10 years old who had a stem cell transplant for chronic granulomatous disease, so the T cells may come from the graft donor.

This clonotype was counted at least ten times. J is TRBJ2-2 and V is TRBV11-2; 11 bases fit TRBD2. CDR1 is SGHAT and CDR2 is FQNNGV in the germline V gene. V lost 1 base to trimming and J lost 3 bases; unmatched junction nucleotides: 7. The CDR3 contains 18 residues. CDR3 loop: CASSLVLLAGVDTGELFF. CDR3 bases: TGTGCCAGCAGCTTAGTTTTACTAGCGGGAGTGGACACCGGGGAGCTGTTTTTT. The variable domain in full, completed from reference TRBV11-2 and TRBJ2-2, reads EAGVAQSPRYKIIEKRQSVAFWCNPISGHATLYWYQQILGQGPKLLIQFQNNGVVDDSQLPKDRFSAERLKGVDSTLKIQPAKLEDSAVYLCASSLVLLAGVDTGELFFGEGSRLTVL.

This clonotype occurred many times. The chain joins TRBV20-1 to TRBJ2-7; D is perhaps TRBD1 (6 bases). Trimming took 1 base from V and 4 from J, leaving 14 bases between them. The CDR3 consists of 14 residues. CDR1 and CDR2 from the germline V gene are DFQATT and SNEGSKA (reference sequence). The CDR3 protein is CSARVSGQQYEQYF. The CDR3 coding sequence is TGCAGTGCTAGAGTCTCCGGACAGCAATACGAGCAGTACTTC.

CDR3 sequence reads: CASSLASGGVREQFF. CDR3 DNA sequence: TGTGCCAGCAGCTTGGCGTCGGGGGGAGTCAGAGAGCAGTTCTTC. The chain couples TRBV5-4 to TRBJ2-1; 7 nucleotides agree with TRBD2. Germline V gives CDR1 SGHNT, CDR2 YYREEE (reference sequence). This CDR3 has 15 amino acids. After removal of 0 bases from V and 10 bases from J, the junction contained 10 bases not matched to a gene.

This clonotype has at least ten counts. This chain joins TRBV20-1 and TRBJ2-5; 8 bases agree with TRBD2. This CDR3 comprises 18 residues. Germline V gene sequence: CDR1 DFQATT, CDR2 SNEGSKA (reference sequence). The V segment lost 1 base and the J segment 5 bases; nucleotides outside the gene matches: 18. Here the CDR3 reads CSARGQTTGTRGVETQYF. In nucleotides, the CDR3 is TGCAGTGCTAGAGGACAAACAACCGGGACTAGGGGGGTCGAGACCCAGTACTTC.

This clonotype was counted ten times or more. The V and J genes are TRBV11-2 and TRBJ2-7, with 10 positions matching TRBD2. V was pared by 1 base and J by 9 bases, with 6 bases of the junction left unmatched. The V gene's germline CDR1 is SGHAT and CDR2 FQNNGV. The CDR3 spans 14 residues. The CDR3 bases are TGTGCCAGCAGCTTAGGAAAGCGGGGGGGCCGGCAGTACTTC. It translates to CASSLGKRGGRQYF.

This clonotype came up a few times. V is TRBV23-1 and J is TRBJ2-7; TRBD1 is a possible D gene (6 bases). TRBV23-1 is given ORF status, its function remaining uncertain. The CDR3 runs to 16 residues. V gave up 1 base and J gave up 0 bases, with 13 bases separating them. Here the CDR3 reads CASSQWAGDLSYEQYF. CDR3 in DNA: TGCGCCAGCAGTCAATGGGCAGGGGACCTCTCCTACGAGCAGTACTTC.

This clonotype was seen ten or more times. This chain links TRBV29-1 with TRBJ2-7; D gene uncertain. From germline, CDR1 is SQVTM and CDR2 ANQGSEA. Trimming removed 0 bases at V and 0 bases at J, with 3 bases between. CDR3 length: 12 amino acids. The CDR3 coding sequence is TGCAGCGTTGAAGACGGCTCCTACGAGCAGTACTTC. Protein: CSVEDGSYEQYF.

Many counts were recorded for this clonotype. The chain links TRBV18 to TRBJ2-1; D is unresolved. CDR1 and CDR2 from the germline V gene are KGHSH and LQKENI. Trimming removed 1 base at V and 2 bases at J, with 6 bases between. This CDR3 has 14 amino acids. In nucleotides, the CDR3 is TGTGCCAGCTCACCACGCTCTACCTACAATGAGCAGTTCTTC. Its protein is CASSPRSTYNEQFF.

Notes on this clonotype: Just one base apart from a much larger clone, this may be a read error. The V call is TRBV3-1, the J call TRBJ1-4; D remains ambiguous. The germline V gene encodes CDR1 LGHDT and CDR2 YNNKEL (reference sequence). V lost 4 bases and J 6 bases, leaving 12 bases between the germline ends. CDR3 length equals 14 residues. The CDR3 DNA follows: TGTGCCAGCAGCCCAGATATAAAAGATGAAAAACTGTTTTTT. Translation: CASSPDIKDEKLFF.

This clonotype was recorded many times. The rearrangement joins TRBV4-3 to TRBJ1-1; tentative D call: TRBD1 (6 bases). The germline CDR1 and CDR2 sequences are LGHNA and YSLEER. CDR3 length equals 16 residues. With 1 base removed from V and 1 base from J, the gap between germline ends came to 13 bases. The CDR3, as DNA: TGCGCCAGCAGCCAAGTACCCGGGACACCGAACACTGAAGCTTTCTTT. Protein sequence: CASSQVPGTPNTEAFF.

This clonotype was observed many times. The rearrangement joins TRBV15 to TRBJ1-2, with no clear D. V lost 3 bases, J lost 8 bases, and 22 bases lay in between. The germline CDR1 and CDR2 sequences are LNHNV and YYDKDF (reference sequence). This CDR3 is built from 16 residues. The CDR3 reads CATSRGHGVGLEGYTF. CDR3 DNA sequence: TGTGCCACCAGCAGGGGCCATGGTGTGGGGTTAGAAGGCTACACCTTC.

This clonotype was recorded many times. The chain recombines TRBV15 with TRBJ1-5, with 8 bases that match TRBD1. This CDR3 region has 14 residues. Per germline, CDR1 LNHNV and CDR2 YYDKDF (reference sequence). The V and J ends lost 5 bases and 2 bases, in that order; junction bases with no gene match: 2. CDR3 amino acids: CATSSDRGNQPQHF. For the CDR3, the DNA is TGTGCCACCAGCTCGGACAGGGGCAATCAGCCCCAGCATTTT.

Note on this clonotype: This may be a read error: a much more frequent sequence differs by one nucleotide. This sequence joins TRBV29-1 and TRBJ2-2; D remains unclear. This CDR3 is built from 14 residues. Germline V CDR1 and CDR2: SQVTM, ANQGSEA. V lost 6 bases, J lost 1 base, and 12 bases lay in between. The CDR3 region has the DNA TGCAGCGTAGCCGCCGTGCTGAACACCGGGGAGCTGTTTTTT. Translating it yields CSVAAVLNTGELFF.

This clonotype was recorded at least ten times. Here the CDR3 DNA reads TGTGCCACCAGCAGAGATCGTACAGCCGTAACTAATGAAAAACTGTTTTTT. This codes for CATSRDRTAVTNEKLFF. This rearrangement joins TRBV15 to TRBJ1-4; no clear D. The V end lost 0 bases, the J end lost 1 base, and 12 bases lay between the germline ends. The CDR3 contains 17 residues. CDR1 and CDR2 (germline): LNHNV, YYDKDF (reference sequence).

The table lists this clonotype with many counts. This sequence joins TRBV29-1 and TRBJ1-4, with D maybe TRBD1 (5 bases). Looked up from germline, CDR1 is SQVTM and CDR2 is ANQGSEA. Trimming removed 2 bases at V and 7 bases at J, with 11 bases between. The CDR3 sequence is 13 residues long. CDR3 amino acids: CSVELGLGEKLFF. The CDR3, as DNA: TGCAGCGTTGAATTGGGGCTGGGTGAAAAACTGTTTTTT.

In its sample, this clonotype was seen many times. The rearrangement joins TRBV29-1 to TRBJ1-1; D is uncertain. This CDR3 spans 15 amino acids. Per the germline V gene, CDR1 is SQVTM and CDR2 is ANQGSEA. Trimming cost V 0 bases and J 4 bases, with 15 bases left between them. CDR3 DNA: TGCAGCGTTGAAGAGGCGTCGAGGTTGGGCACTGAAGCTTTCTTT. Translating gives CSVEEASRLGTEAFF.

This clonotype occurred many times. V is TRBV18 and J is TRBJ2-3, with TRBD2 matching 7 bases. CDR1 is KGHSH, CDR2 LQKENI, per germline. The CDR3 covers 17 residues. With V trimmed by 1 base and J by 0 bases, 7 bases remained unmatched. The CDR3 nucleotides are TGTGCCAGCTCACCACTTCCTAGCGGCACTAGCACAGATACGCAGTATTTT. Encoded protein: CASSPLPSGTSTDTQYF.

The table lists this clonotype with many counts. CDR3 DNA: TGTGCCACCAGGGGACCCTTTGCGCTCTACAATGAGCAGTTCTTC. Protein sequence: CATRGPFALYNEQFF. V is TRBV24-1 and J is TRBJ2-1; D may correspond to TRBD1 or TRBD2 (5 bases each). The CDR3 is 15 amino acids. V lost 7 bases, J lost 3 bases, and 15 bases lay in between. The germline V gene has CDR1 KGHDR and CDR2 SFDVKD.

This clonotype was found once. A much larger clone differs from this one at a single base, so this may be a read error. The V and J genes are TRBV20-1 and TRBJ1-2, with 7 bases matching TRBD1. Germline CDR1 DFQATT, CDR2 SNEGSKA (reference sequence). The CDR3 is 17 amino acids. The CDR3 DNA reads TGCAGTACTAGAGATCGTCGCGAAGGGGGCAGGATCCATGGCTACACCTTC. Protein product: CSTRDRREGGRIHGYTF.

The sample holds many counts of this clonotype. The DNA of the CDR3 is TGTGCCAGCAGCTTAACTGGAGCTGAAAGAACGTACTTC. Protein: CASSLTGAERTYF. The chain recombines TRBV7-2 with TRBJ2-7; no clear D. Germline CDR1 and CDR2: SGHTA and FQGNSA. The length of the CDR3 is 13 residues. Trimming removed 2 bases at V and 12 bases at J, with 17 bases between. Variable domain in full (rest from reference TRBV7-2 and TRBJ2-7): GAGVSQSPSNKVTEKGKDVELRCDPISGHTALYWYRQSLGQGLEFLIYFQGNSAPDKSGLPSDRFSAERTGGSVSTLTIQRTQQEDSAVYLCASSLTGAERTYFGPGTRLTVT.

This clonotype was seen repeatedly, ten times or more. The chain carries TRBV29-1 and TRBJ2-1; 9 nucleotides agree with TRBD2. CDR3 size: 13 residues. Germline CDR1 reads SQVTM; CDR2 reads ANQGSEA. The V and J ends lost 8 bases and 1 base, in that order; junction bases with no gene match: 3. The DNA for the CDR3 is TGCAGCTCAAGCGGGAGGTCCTACAATGAGCAGTTCTTC. This gives the protein CSSSGRSYNEQFF.

This clonotype was seen repeatedly, ten times or more. The chain couples TRBV7-9 to TRBJ2-2; D is ambiguous. Germline V CDR1 and CDR2: SEHNR, FQNEAQ (reference sequence). The CDR3 consists of 14 residues. Trimming stripped 2 bases from V and 6 bases from J, with 10 bases between. CDR3: CASSLRAVPGELFF. The CDR3 bases are TGTGCCAGCAGCTTACGTGCCGTTCCCGGGGAGCTGTTTTTT.

The J gene is TRBJ2-7, the V gene TRBV29-1; unclear D gene. Germline CDR1 reads SQVTM; CDR2 reads ANQGSEA. CDR3 length: 13 residues. V was shortened by 3 bases and J by 1 base, with 10 bases between the two germline ends. The CDR3 coding sequence is TGCAGCGTTGAGGGCTGGGATTCCTACGAGCAGTACTTC. This translates into CSVEGWDSYEQYF.

There are many counts of this clonotype. The chain recombines TRBV27 with TRBJ2-1; possible D gene TRBD2, 6 bases. The V gene lost 5 bases and the J gene lost 8 bases, with 19 bases spanning the gap. Germline lookup yields CDR1 MNHEY and CDR2 SMNVEV (reference sequence). The CDR3 extends over 15 amino acids. CDR3 protein: CASSPRLGLRDEQFF. In DNA form, the CDR3 reads TGTGCCAGCAGTCCAAGACTAGGGCTGCGCGATGAGCAGTTCTTC.

The chain is built from TRBV29-1 and TRBJ1-1; a weak D match, TRBD1 (6 bases). Germline values: CDR1 SQVTM, CDR2 ANQGSEA. V was cut by 1 base and J by 4 bases, with 10 bases left in between. This CDR3 region has 13 residues. CDR3 residues: CSVEGGGPTEAFF. The CDR3 DNA sequence: TGCAGCGTTGAAGGAGGGGGGCCCACTGAAGCTTTCTTT.

This clonotype was counted at least ten times. V is TRBV19 and J is TRBJ2-5, with D possibly TRBD2 on 6 matching bases. The CDR3 spans 17 residues. With 3 bases removed from V and 0 bases from J, the gap between germline ends came to 17 bases. Germline V gene data show CDR1 as LNHDA and CDR2 as SQIVND (reference sequence). The DNA for the CDR3 is TGTGCCAGTAGTATGTGGGGTCCTAGCGCAAACCAAGAGACCCAGTACTTC. Its translation: CASSMWGPSANQETQYF. The whole variable domain, filled in from reference TRBV19 and TRBJ2-5, reads DGGITQSPKYLFRKEGQNVTLSCEQNLNHDAMYWYRQDPGQGLRLIYYSQIVNDFQKGDIAEGYSVSREKKESFPLTVTSAQKNPTAFYLCASSMWGPSANQETQYFGPGTRLLVL.

This clonotype was observed many times. V gene TRBV7-2 combines with J gene TRBJ2-5; D call uncertain. V was clipped by 5 bases and J by 1 base, with 11 bases between them. The CDR3 loop spans 14 amino acids. CDR1 is SGHTA, CDR2 FQGNSA, per germline. The CDR3 sequence is CASSLTRAQETQYF. As DNA, the CDR3 is TGTGCCAGCAGCCTCACTCGGGCCCAAGAGACCCAGTACTTC.

Comments on this clonotype: A much larger clone lies one base from this, so it may be a read error. V is TRBV12-3 or TRBV12-4 and J is TRBJ2-5; no firm D call. The CDR3 extends over 13 amino acids. The V gene lost 7 bases and the J gene lost 3 bases, with 12 bases spanning the gap. CDR3 sequence: CASNIAGKETQYF. CDR3 DNA sequence: TGTGCCAGCAACATAGCTGGAAAAGAGACCCAGTACTTC.

This clonotype has ten or more counts. The CDR3 DNA sequence: TGTGCCAGCAGCTCCACACGACTAGCGGGAGGTTTGAACACCGGGGAGCTGTTTTTT. Translation gives CASSSTRLAGGLNTGELFF. The genes are TRBV13 and TRBJ2-2; 13 bases agree with TRBD2. Trimming took 4 bases from V and 1 from J; bases not matched to a gene: 9. The CDR3 is made up of 19 amino acids. Germline CDR1 is PRHDT and CDR2 is FYEKMQ (reference sequence). Supplemented by reference TRBV13 and TRBJ2-2, the full variable domain reads AAGVIQSPRHLIKEKRETATLKCYPIPRHDTVYWYQQGPGQDPQFLISFYEKMQSDKGSIPDRFSAQQFSDYHSELNMSSLELGDSALYFCASSSTRLAGGLNTGELFFGEGSRLTVL.

This clonotype was seen repeatedly, ten times or more. The V gene is TRBV27, the J gene TRBJ2-7, with D perhaps TRBD2 (5 bases). The CDR3 length is 16 residues. V was clipped by 2 bases and J by 3 bases, with 17 bases between them. Germline CDR1 and CDR2: MNHEY and SMNVEV (reference sequence). The CDR3 DNA reads as TGTGCCAGCAGTTTAAGCGGACCGAGAATGGGCTACGAGCAGTACTTC. It specifies CASSLSGPRMGYEQYF.

This sequence joins TRBV11-2 and TRBJ2-3; D possibly uses TRBD1 or TRBD2 (6 bases each). Germline V lookup: CDR1 SGHAT, CDR2 FQNNGV. V lost 1 base and J lost 5, with 10 bases in between. The CDR3 is 14 residues long. Written as DNA, the CDR3 is TGTGCCAGCAGCTTAGGGGGGGCTAAAGATACGCAGTATTTT. This encodes CASSLGGAKDTQYF.

This clonotype was counted at least ten times. This rearrangement joins TRBV3-1 to TRBJ2-2, with TRBD1 identical over 9 bases. Germline lookup yields CDR1 LGHDT and CDR2 YNNKEL (reference sequence). Germline trimming cut 0 bases from V and 6 bases from J; bases unmatched to any gene: 5. The CDR3 consists of 16 residues. The chain's CDR3 is CASSQDWGTGSGELFF. The CDR3 region has the DNA TGTGCCAGCAGCCAAGATTGGGGGACAGGGTCCGGGGAGCTGTTTTTT.